This entry lists 27 T cell receptor beta chains sequenced from one sample in a study of blood T cells in healthy people across ages (dated by TCRdb to about 2015). The library was obtained by 5' RACE. Sequencer: Illumina HiSeq 2500. The second PCR ran for about 6 to 12 cycles and used a J-beta primer mix along with a sample-barcoded 5' primer. TCRdb handled the public reads itself, with Q25 trimming in fastp and clone calling in MiXCR, and kept productive beta chains. A single entry per CDR3 protein holds the most common genes and DNA from its merged rows. The sample yields a few hundred thousand distinct CDR3 sequences; roughly a quarter were counted once. The ten largest clones represent about a fifth of the sample. The sample comprised blood. All receptors come from a woman between 70 and 85 years old in good health.

V gene TRBV4-2 combines with J gene TRBJ2-5, with no clear D. The tail of the sequence fits TRBJ2-7 better, so the J call may be wrong. The CDR3 sequence is 16 residues long. The germline V gene has CDR1 LGHNA and CDR2 YNFKEQ. This CDR3 reads CASSQAWAAVSYEQYF. The CDR3 DNA follows: TGTGCCAGCAGCCAAGCTTGGGCAGCAGTCTCCTACGAGCAGTACTTC.

The rearrangement links TRBV7-2 to TRBJ2-1; 10 bases agree with TRBD2. The V segment lost 1 base and the J segment 8 bases; nucleotides outside the gene matches: 8. The germline V gene has CDR1 SGHTA and CDR2 FQGNSA. The CDR3 extends over 16 amino acids. DNA of the CDR3: TGTGCCAGCAGCTTAGTGCCAGCGGGGGGGCCCCATGAGCAGTTCTTC. Protein product: CASSLVPAGGPHEQFF. The complete variable domain, with remaining parts taken from reference TRBV7-2 and TRBJ2-1, reads GAGVSQSPSNKVTEKGKDVELRCDPISGHTALYWYRQSLGQGLEFLIYFQGNSAPDKSGLPSDRFSAERTGGSVSTLTIQRTQQEDSAVYLCASSLVPAGGPHEQFFGPGTRLTVL.

The rearrangement uses TRBV20-1 and TRBJ2-1; 10 bases match TRBD2. Germline-derived CDR1 and CDR2 are DFQATT and SNEGSKA (reference sequence). V was clipped by 3 bases and J by 6 bases; unmatched bases: 5. The CDR3 has 14 residues. The CDR3 region is CSARTLAGANEQFF. The CDR3 DNA follows: TGCAGTGCTAGGACGCTAGCGGGGGCCAATGAGCAGTTCTTC.

This clonotype turned up a few times. This chain links TRBV20-1 with TRBJ1-2; the D gene is possibly TRBD1 (5 bases). The CDR3 totals 14 residues. V gave up 6 bases and J gave up 1 base, with 15 bases separating them. Germline lookup yields CDR1 DFQATT and CDR2 SNEGSKA (reference sequence). DNA of the CDR3: TGCAGTGCCGGGAATCGCGGACATAACTATGGCTACACCTTC. It translates to CSAGNRGHNYGYTF.

This chain links TRBV5-1 with TRBJ2-7; maybe TRBD1 (7 bases). The CDR3 has 12 residues. V was cut by 10 bases and J by 3 bases, with 14 bases left in between. The germline gives CDR1 SGHRS, CDR2 YFSETQ. Here the CDR3 reads CAGGTDLYEQYF. DNA for the CDR3: TGCGCCGGAGGGACAGATCTCTACGAGCAGTACTTC.

The chain has TRBV7-3 and TRBJ1-2; D gene uncertain. V lost 3 bases and J lost 1, with 6 bases in between. The V gene's germline CDR1 is SGHTA and CDR2 FQGTGA. The CDR3 runs to 13 residues. Written as DNA, the CDR3 is TGTGCCAGCAGCTTCGGTTATAACTATGGCTACACCTTC. Its translation: CASSFGYNYGYTF.

This chain joins TRBV10-3 and TRBJ2-1, with D hard to call. Germline V gene sequence: CDR1 ENHRY, CDR2 SYGVKD. CDR3 length: 14 residues. V gave up 2 bases and J gave up 4 bases, with 9 bases separating them. The CDR3 here is CAISEPASYNEQFF. The CDR3 coding sequence is TGTGCCATCAGTGAGCCCGCTAGTTACAATGAGCAGTTCTTC.

The chain is built from TRBV7-9 and TRBJ2-5; either TRBD1 or TRBD2 may supply D (5 bases each). V was clipped by 6 bases and J by 1 base, with 12 bases between them. The germline V gene encodes CDR1 SEHNR and CDR2 FQNEAQ (reference sequence). The CDR3 covers 14 residues. The CDR3 spells CASSPRDAQETQYF. The DNA of the CDR3 is TGTGCCAGCAGTCCACGGGACGCCCAAGAGACCCAGTACTTC.

This clonotype was counted at least ten times. The chain uses TRBV4-3 and TRBJ1-3; 7 nucleotides agree with TRBD1. Trimming removed 0 bases from V and 4 bases from J; junction bases left unmatched: 3. This CDR3 has 15 amino acids. CDR1 LGHNA and CDR2 YSLEER come from the germline V gene. The CDR3 DNA sequence: TGCGCCAGCAGCCAAGAACGGACAGGCGGAAACACCATATATTTT. Its translation is CASSQERTGGNTIYF.

V gene TRBV28 combines with J gene TRBJ2-3, with 12 bases identical to TRBD2. There are 16 residues in the CDR3. CDR1 is MDHEN and CDR2 is SYDVKM in the germline V gene. After removal of 8 bases from V and 0 bases from J, the junction contained 6 bases not matched to a gene. DNA for the CDR3: TGTGCCAGCTGTCAACTAGCGGGAGGTAGCACAGATACGCAGTATTTT. It translates to CASCQLAGGSTDTQYF.

This chain connects TRBV12-3 or TRBV12-4 to TRBJ2-1; TRBD2 agrees at 14 bases. The length of the CDR3 is 18 residues. V dropped 5 bases and J dropped 6; count of bases not matched to a gene: 12. Here the CDR3 DNA reads TGTGCCAGCAGTGTACGACTAGCGGGGGGGCCGGGGTTCAATGAGCAGTTCTTC. It specifies CASSVRLAGGPGFNEQFF.

V usage is TRBV6-2 or TRBV6-3 and J usage is TRBJ2-5; 7 bases are a match to TRBD2. Germline V lookup: CDR1 MNHEY, CDR2 SVGEGT. The CDR3 has 13 amino acids. V shed 6 bases and J 3 bases; nucleotides not matched to a gene: 4. CDR3 DNA: TGTGCCAGCAGGGAGACTAGCAAAGAGACCCAGTACTTC. This encodes CASRETSKETQYF.

This clonotype was detected a few times. The chain links TRBV2 to TRBJ1-3; 7 nucleotides match TRBD1. Trimming cost V 6 bases and J 2 bases; bases outside gene matches: 7. This CDR3 contains 15 residues. Germline CDR1 is SNHLY and CDR2 is FYNNEI. Here the CDR3 reads CASREQGPPGNTIYF. In DNA form, the CDR3 reads TGTGCCAGCAGGGAACAGGGGCCCCCTGGAAACACCATATATTTT.

The V gene is TRBV11-1, the J gene TRBJ2-1, with 7 bases matching TRBD2. The CDR3 runs 16 residues. CDR1 SGHAT and CDR2 FQDESV come from the germline V gene (reference sequence). The trim removed 2 bases at V and 0 bases at J, leaving 4 bases unmatched. The CDR3 nucleotides read TGTGCCAGCAGCTTAAGAGCGGGGATCTCCTACAATGAGCAGTTCTTC. Translated, it gives CASSLRAGISYNEQFF.

Points on this clonotype: A junction end diverges from the germline sequence, so it may reflect a read error. The V call is TRBV20-1, the J call TRBJ2-5; 10 positions agree with TRBD2. The CDR3 covers 14 residues. Germline CDR1 DFQATT, CDR2 SNEGSKA (reference sequence). Here the CDR3 reads CSAGVAGGGNEHFF. CDR3 nucleotide sequence: TGCAGTGCCGGTGTAGCGGGGGGTGGAAATGAGCACTTCTTC.

This clonotype was counted a few times. V and J are TRBV12-3 or TRBV12-4 and TRBJ2-7, with 8 bases that match TRBD1. This CDR3 region has 15 residues. V lost 6 bases and J lost 4; bases outside the gene matches: 11. The CDR3 loop is CASSPRSGGLYEQYF. The CDR3 DNA is TGTGCCAGCAGCCCCAGGTCAGGGGGCCTTTACGAGCAGTACTTC.

This clonotype was counted between two and nine times. The rearrangement joins TRBV20-1 to TRBJ2-1; 8 bases are a match to TRBD2. The CDR3 consists of 12 residues. With 4 bases clipped from V and 9 bases from J, the junction kept 5 bases outside the gene matches. Per germline, CDR1 DFQATT and CDR2 SNEGSKA (reference sequence). CDR3: CSAKSGGGEQFF. The CDR3 nucleotides are TGCAGTGCTAAAAGCGGGGGAGGTGAGCAGTTCTTC.

The V gene is TRBV5-6, the J gene TRBJ1-4; 8 nucleotides match TRBD1. This CDR3 is 17 amino acids long. Trimming took 1 base from V and 3 from J; bases not matched to a gene: 8. Germline V gene data show CDR1 as SGHDT and CDR2 as YYEEEE. CDR3 bases: TGTGCCAGCAGCTTGTATGGACAGGGTATCTCTAATGAAAAACTGTTTTTT. It specifies CASSLYGQGISNEKLFF.

This clonotype was detected only a few times. The chain employs TRBV7-2 and TRBJ1-1, with D tentatively TRBD1 (5 bases). Germline V CDR1 and CDR2: SGHTA, FQGNSA. Trimming left V 5 bases short and J 0 bases short, with 13 bases between. The length of the CDR3 is 15 residues. CDR3 amino acids: CASSRRDFVNTEAFF. CDR3 bases: TGTGCCAGCAGCCGCAGGGACTTTGTGAACACTGAAGCTTTCTTT.

V usage is TRBV4-2 and J usage is TRBJ1-4; a possible D gene is TRBD1 (6 bases). Deletions cut 1 base from V and 10 bases from J, with 13 bases between. The CDR3 totals 14 residues. Germline V lookup: CDR1 LGHNA, CDR2 YNFKEQ. The CDR3 DNA is TGTGCCAGCAGCCAAGTACAGGGAGAGGGAAAACTGTTTTTT. It yields the protein CASSQVQGEGKLFF.

This clonotype has a handful of counts. The chain employs TRBV5-1 and TRBJ1-1, with unresolved D. The CDR3 runs to 14 residues. Trimming took 2 bases from V and 1 from J, leaving 9 bases between them. Germline V gives CDR1 SGHRS, CDR2 YFSETQ. This chain's CDR3 is CASSLLMGNTEAFF. As DNA, the CDR3 is TGCGCCAGCAGCTTACTGATGGGGAACACTGAAGCTTTCTTT.

The chain carries TRBV29-1 and TRBJ1-1; perhaps TRBD1 as D (5 bases). Trimming took off 7 bases at V and 6 bases at J, with 18 bases between the two ends. CDR1 and CDR2 from the germline V gene are SQVTM and ANQGSEA. This CDR3 is 13 amino acids long. The CDR3 DNA reads TGCAGCGCAGTGACAGACCTTTACGCTGAAGCTTTCTTT. This gives the protein CSAVTDLYAEAFF. The entire variable domain, with the rest obtained from reference TRBV29-1 and TRBJ1-1, is as follows: SAVISQKPSRDICQRGTSLTIQCQVDSQVTMMFWYRQQPGQSLTLIATANQGSEATYESGFVIDKFPISRPNLTFSTLTVSNMSPEDSSIYLCSAVTDLYAEAFFGQGTRLTVV.

The V gene is TRBV18, the J gene TRBJ2-5, with no clear D. Trimming took 0 bases from V and 5 from J, leaving 13 bases between them. The CDR3 has 15 amino acids. Germline V gene lookup returns CDR1 KGHSH and CDR2 LQKENI. The DNA of the CDR3 is TGTGCCAGCTCACCACCGAGCAGGCCCTCGGAGACCCAGTACTTC. This codes for CASSPPSRPSETQYF.

The rearrangement links TRBV29-1 to TRBJ1-1; unclear D gene. Germline CDR1 is SQVTM and CDR2 is ANQGSEA. Deletions cut 7 bases from V and 1 base from J, with 7 bases between. The CDR3 loop spans 11 amino acids. The CDR3 region has the DNA TGCAGCGGCCGGGGGAACACTGAAGCTTTCTTT. Encoded protein: CSGRGNTEAFF.

CDR3 protein: CSASSDRLTDTQYF. CDR3 DNA: TGCAGTGCTAGTTCGGACAGGCTCACAGATACGCAGTATTTT. V usage is TRBV20-1 and J usage is TRBJ2-3; 7 bases fit TRBD1. The length of the CDR3 is 14 residues. J gave up 2 bases and V 3 bases, and 5 bases lay outside the gene matches. Germline CDR1 and CDR2: DFQATT and SNEGSKA (reference sequence).

This clonotype was observed a few times. The V call is TRBV20-1, the J call TRBJ2-6; 10 bases are a match to TRBD1. This CDR3 has 17 amino acids. Looked up from germline, CDR1 is DFQATT and CDR2 is SNEGSKA (reference sequence). Unmatched junction bases numbered 8, after V lost 4 bases and J lost 2 bases. The DNA for the CDR3 is TGCAGTGCTACACGCCAGGGGACAGGGGCTGGGGCCAACGTCCTGACTTTC. Its protein product is CSATRQGTGAGANVLTF.

V and J are TRBV29-1 and TRBJ2-3; D tentatively reads TRBD1 or TRBD2 (5 bases each). The CDR3 covers 16 residues. V was trimmed by 6 bases and J by 5 bases, leaving 24 bases between them. The germline CDR1 and CDR2 sequences are SQVTM and ANQGSEA. The CDR3 here is CSVAGTKLYTKDTQYF. The CDR3 DNA reads TGCAGCGTGGCCGGGACCAAACTATATACAAAAGATACGCAGTATTTT.